This T cell receptor (beta chain) was sequenced in a study of T-cell reconstitution after alpha-beta-depleted transplantation in children. Germline CDR1 and CDR2: SGHRS and YFSETQ. The CDR3 is 14 amino acids. The J segment lost 6 bases and the V segment lost 3 bases, leaving 2 bases of the junction unmatched. Construction of the TCRbeta library involved unique molecular identifiers. TCRdb redid the calling of the PCR reads with MiXCR, one entry per CDR3 protein. Here the sample spans about 360,000 distinct CDR3 sequences, approximately 12% being singletons. The source material was PBMCs, sampled from the stem cell graft. This TCR was sampled from a human donor who donated a stem cell graft to a child with Fanconi anemia. The chain links TRBV5-1 to TRBJ2-1, with 11 bases aligning to TRBD2. CDR3 region: CASSSGTSGNEQFF. The CDR3 nucleotides are TGCGCCAGCAGCTCCGGGACTAGCGGCAATGAGCAGTTCTTC.